A single sample gave rise to the 15 T cell receptor beta chains below, sequenced in a study of T cells in localized non-small cell lung cancer. Some clones are missing from TCRdb's copy, which holds only in-frame ones; the method was immunoSEQ multiplex PCR. The sample includes approximately 31,000 clones, over 65% of them seen just once. The sequenced sample was peripheral blood, obtained before any cancer treatment. The receptors stem from a male donor aged 60 or older with stage II squamous cell lung carcinoma.

This chain links TRBV28 with TRBJ2-1; TRBD2 agrees at 8 bases. The CDR3 is 14 residues long. Looked up from germline, CDR1 is MDHEN and CDR2 is SYDVKM. V shed 6 bases and J 6 bases; nucleotides not matched to a gene: 7. The CDR3 bases are TGTGCCAGCAGGAGCGGGAGTCTACGCAATGAGCAGTTCTTC. Translating it yields CASRSGSLRNEQFF.

The chain carries TRBV5-1 and TRBJ2-1; possible D gene TRBD1, 5 bases. The CDR3 runs to 15 residues. Germline V gene lookup returns CDR1 SGHRS and CDR2 YFSETQ. Trimming left V 1 base short and J 3 bases short, with 11 bases between. The CDR3 reads CASSLLAGYYNEQFF. The CDR3 nucleotides are TGCGCCAGCAGCTTGTTGGCAGGGTACTACAATGAGCAGTTCTTC.

This chain links TRBV5-1 with TRBJ2-7; TRBD2 agrees at 11 bases. The V segment lost 4 bases and the J segment 5 bases; nucleotides outside the gene matches: 8. CDR1 SGHRS and CDR2 YFSETQ come from the germline V gene. This CDR3 has 15 amino acids. The CDR3 DNA reads as TGCGCCAGCAGCCCAAATAGCGGGAGGGCCGACGAGCAGTACTTC. Translation gives CASSPNSGRADEQYF. Using reference TRBV5-1 and TRBJ2-7 for the parts outside the CDR3, the full variable domain is KAGVTQTPRYLIKTRGQQVTLSCSPISGHRSVSWYQQTPGQGLQFLFEYFSETQRNKGNFPGRFSGRQFSNSRSEMNVSTLELGDSALYLCASSPNSGRADEQYFGPGTRLTVT.

This clone was picked up a small number of times. Other DNA sequences in the sample encode the same CDR3. The chain links TRBV7-6 to TRBJ1-1; possible D gene TRBD1, 5 bases. V was clipped by 1 base and J by 4 bases, with 10 bases between them. The germline gives CDR1 SGHVS, CDR2 FNYEAQ. The CDR3 has 14 residues. The CDR3 region has the DNA TGTGCCAGCAGCTTAGTGGGACGCAGCACTGAAGCTTTCTTT. Translated, it gives CASSLVGRSTEAFF.

This clone was counted a single time. V and J are TRBV7-8 and TRBJ2-7; 7 bases map to TRBD1. This CDR3 has 16 residues. The germline V gene encodes CDR1 SGHVS and CDR2 FQNEAQ. V trimming: 0 bases; J trimming: 2 bases; junction bases outside the gene matches: 7. In nucleotides, the CDR3 is TGTGCCAGCAGCTTAGCGCCGGGACAGTCTCCCTACGAGCAGTACTTC. Protein sequence: CASSLAPGQSPYEQYF.

J is TRBJ1-1 and V is TRBV15; 8 bases agree with TRBD1. CDR1 and CDR2 (germline): LNHNV, YYDKDF (reference sequence). The trim removed 0 bases at V and 5 bases at J, leaving 5 bases unmatched. This CDR3 is 15 amino acids long. For the CDR3, the DNA is TGTGCCACCAGCAGAGATCGGGACAGGACAACTGAAGCTTTCTTT. It encodes CATSRDRDRTTEAFF.

In this sample, this clone turned up many times. V is TRBV5-1 and J is TRBJ2-1, with 9 bases fitting TRBD1. The CDR3 contains 11 residues. The V and J ends lost 4 bases and 13 bases, in that order; junction bases with no gene match: 3. Germline CDR1 reads SGHRS; CDR2 reads YFSETQ. CDR3 DNA: TGCGCCAGCAGCCGGGACAGGGACCAGTTCTTC. Protein: CASSRDRDQFF. Full variable domain (outside the CDR3, taken from reference TRBV5-1 and TRBJ2-1): KAGVTQTPRYLIKTRGQQVTLSCSPISGHRSVSWYQQTPGQGLQFLFEYFSETQRNKGNFPGRFSGRQFSNSRSEMNVSTLELGDSALYLCASSRDRDQFFGPGTRLTVL.

The chain recombines TRBV5-1 with TRBJ2-7, with D uncertain. Deletions cut 1 base from V and 0 bases from J, with 11 bases between. The CDR3 totals 15 residues. CDR1 and CDR2 from the germline V gene are SGHRS and YFSETQ. CDR3 residues: CASSLQPGPSYEQYF. CDR3 in DNA: TGCGCCAGCAGCTTGCAACCCGGACCCTCCTACGAGCAGTACTTC.

The rearrangement links TRBV5-4 to TRBJ1-2; 10 nucleotides agree with TRBD1. The CDR3 extends over 16 amino acids. From germline, CDR1 is SGHNT and CDR2 YYREEE (reference sequence). V trimming: 6 bases; J trimming: 4 bases; junction bases outside the gene matches: 12. The CDR3 protein is CASTETGGGLLYGYTF. The CDR3 coding sequence is TGTGCCAGCACCGAGACAGGGGGCGGACTCCTCTATGGCTACACCTTC.

The chain links TRBV19 to TRBJ2-3; D is perhaps TRBD1 or TRBD2 (5 bases each). CDR3 length equals 15 residues. Trimming removed 8 bases from V and 2 bases from J, with 17 bases in between. The germline gives CDR1 LNHDA, CDR2 SQIVND (reference sequence). The CDR3 sequence is CASGLIGAHTDTQYF. CDR3 in DNA: TGTGCCAGTGGCTTGATCGGGGCCCACACAGATACGCAGTATTTT.

This chain uses TRBV19 with TRBJ1-1, with 8 bases fitting TRBD1. CDR1 and CDR2 from the germline V gene are LNHDA and SQIVND (reference sequence). This CDR3 comprises 15 residues. V was clipped by 5 bases and J by 2 bases; unmatched bases: 7. The CDR3, as DNA: TGTGCCAGTAGTTGGGGACAGGCGATTAACACTGAAGCTTTCTTT. Translation gives CASSWGQAINTEAFF. Full variable domain (outside the CDR3, taken from reference TRBV19 and TRBJ1-1): DGGITQSPKYLFRKEGQNVTLSCEQNLNHDAMYWYRQDPGQGLRLIYYSQIVNDFQKGDIAEGYSVSREKKESFPLTVTSAQKNPTAFYLCASSWGQAINTEAFFGQGTRLTVV.

This clone has a handful of counts. The chain links TRBV7-9 to TRBJ1-2; 10 bases fit TRBD1. CDR3 length equals 13 residues. The V gene's germline CDR1 is SEHNR and CDR2 FQNEAQ (reference sequence). The V and J ends lost 5 bases and 8 bases, in that order; junction bases with no gene match: 5. CDR3 sequence: CASSRGTGVGYTF. The CDR3 region has the DNA TGTGCCAGCAGCCGCGGGACAGGGGTAGGCTACACCTTC.

The chain employs TRBV6-1 and TRBJ1-5, with 7 bases aligning to TRBD1. This CDR3 comprises 13 residues. Looked up from germline, CDR1 is MNHNS and CDR2 is SASEGT. Germline trimming cut 7 bases from V and 5 bases from J; bases unmatched to any gene: 5. CDR3 residues: CASKEGAHQPQHF. The CDR3 DNA follows: TGTGCCAGCAAAGAGGGGGCGCATCAGCCCCAGCATTTT.

The chain links TRBV29-1 to TRBJ2-1, with D perhaps matching TRBD2 (6 bases). The ends were cut back, 4 bases at V and 5 bases at J, with 9 bases in the middle. The CDR3 runs to 12 residues. Per the germline V gene, CDR1 is SQVTM and CDR2 is ANQGSEA. The CDR3 nucleotides are TGCAGCGTTGGGTCTAGCGACAATGAGCAGTTCTTC. This sequence encodes CSVGSSDNEQFF.

The chain combines TRBV5-4 with TRBJ1-3; D call uncertain. The CDR3 loop spans 15 amino acids. V was trimmed by 1 base and J by 4 bases, leaving 12 bases between them. Germline loops: CDR1 SGHNT, CDR2 YYREEE (reference sequence). CDR3 DNA: TGTGCCAGCAGCTTGAACGGCGGGCTAGGAAACACCATATATTTT. It specifies CASSLNGGLGNTIYF.